Listed below are T cell receptor beta chains from one sample, sequenced in a study of shared clonotypes between healthy human individuals. Method: immunoSEQ multiplex PCR; TCRdb's copy keeps in-frame clones and lacks some. Among about half a million clones listed, roughly 80% were seen once. Sequencing used PBMCs. These receptors came from a woman aged 40 to 50 in good health. Some clones in this sample may be carry-over from other donors' samples. Both conserved end residues are trimmed from each CDR3. Fields, in order: D gene, V gene, J gene, CDR3 protein. D genes are given only for firm matches.

-,TRBV5-1,TRBJ2-1,ASSLGTPDNEQF
TRBD1,TRBV5-1,TRBJ2-3,ASSLGQGQSDTQY
-,TRBV7-8,TRBJ1-1,ASSLVSGNTEAF
-,TRBV2,TRBJ2-1,ASIGPNREGGSYNEQF
TRBD1,TRBV27,TRBJ1-2,ASTKQGAAYGYT
TRBD1,TRBV29-1,TRBJ1-2,SVPSFPGTGEYGYT
-,TRBV7-2,TRBJ2-7,ASSIGGSSYEQY
TRBD1,TRBV9,TRBJ1-2,ASSRDRSNYGYT
-,TRBV6-6,TRBJ2-2,ASGSGTDTGEPF
-,TRBV30,TRBJ2-7,AWSATYEQY
TRBD2,TRBV28,TRBJ2-5,ASSPLAGVTGTQY
TRBD2,TRBV30,TRBJ2-5,AWSHRGGSKQETQY
TRBD2,TRBV4-1,TRBJ2-2,ASSPGTTRLGRLGVTGELF
-,TRBV5-1,TRBJ2-7,ASRRGQGAYEQY
-,TRBV29-1,TRBJ2-5,SVARTGSGWGGQETQY
-,TRBV5-6,TRBJ2-5,ASSSYQETQY
TRBD1,TRBV29-1,TRBJ2-2,SVGQGRGTGELF
-,TRBV9,TRBJ2-3,ASSVDGHEADTQY
-,TRBV6-5,TRBJ2-4,ASSPPGGSIQY
-,TRBV28,TRBJ2-2,ASSTLMGFTGELF
-,TRBV7-9,TRBJ2-3,ASSHAPRLAPDTQY
-,TRBV4-1,TRBJ2-3,AGSQERDGGTQY
-,TRBV27,TRBJ2-2,ASSLAPLGRTNTGELF
TRBD1,TRBV15,TRBJ2-2,ATSTPGQGAHTGELF
TRBD1,TRBV6-1,TRBJ1-4,ASSSGTAEKLF